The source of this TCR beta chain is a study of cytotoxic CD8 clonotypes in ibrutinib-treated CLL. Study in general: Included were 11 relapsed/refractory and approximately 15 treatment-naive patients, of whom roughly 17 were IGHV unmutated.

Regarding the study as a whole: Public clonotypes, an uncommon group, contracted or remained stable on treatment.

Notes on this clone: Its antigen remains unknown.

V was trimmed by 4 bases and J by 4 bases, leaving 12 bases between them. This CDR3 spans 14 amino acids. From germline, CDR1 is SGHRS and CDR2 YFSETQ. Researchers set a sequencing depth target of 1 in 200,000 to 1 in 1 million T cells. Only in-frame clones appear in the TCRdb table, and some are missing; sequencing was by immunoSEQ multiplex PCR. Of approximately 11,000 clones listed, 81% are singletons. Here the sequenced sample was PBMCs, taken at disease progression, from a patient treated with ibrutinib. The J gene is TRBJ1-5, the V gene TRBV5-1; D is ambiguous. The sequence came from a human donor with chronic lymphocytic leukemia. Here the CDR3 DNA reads TGCGCCAGCAGCCCCCGTGGTGGGAATCAGCCCCAGCATTTT. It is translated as CASSPRGGNQPQHF.